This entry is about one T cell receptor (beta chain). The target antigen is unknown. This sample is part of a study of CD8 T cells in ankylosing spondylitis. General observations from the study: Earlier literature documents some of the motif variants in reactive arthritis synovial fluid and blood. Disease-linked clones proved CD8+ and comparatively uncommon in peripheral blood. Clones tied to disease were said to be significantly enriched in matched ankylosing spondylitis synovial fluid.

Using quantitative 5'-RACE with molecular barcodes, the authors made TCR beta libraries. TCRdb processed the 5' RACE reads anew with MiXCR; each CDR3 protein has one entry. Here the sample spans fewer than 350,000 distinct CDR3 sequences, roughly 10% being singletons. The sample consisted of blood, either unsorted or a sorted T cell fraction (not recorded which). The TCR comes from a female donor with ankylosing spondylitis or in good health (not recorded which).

The CDR3 coding sequence is TGTGCCAGCAGTTACGGCTCTAATTCACCCCTCCACTTT. Amino acid sequence: CASSYGSNSPLHF. The V call is TRBV25-1, the J call TRBJ1-6; no definite D call. From germline, CDR1 is MGHDK and CDR2 SYGVNS. The CDR3 totals 13 residues. Trimming cost V 5 bases and J 6 bases, with 8 bases left between them.